Included here is one TCR beta chain sequence, with context. No antigen is known for it. These data belong to a study of T cell repertoires in cytomegalovirus infection. General study findings and limits: The ex vivo response was dominated by HLA-C-restricted CMV-specific TCR beta clonotypes.

TCRdb used MiXCR to reprocess the reads, holding one entry per CDR3 protein. The repertoire holds some 300,000 distinct CDR3 sequences, with roughly 17% as singletons. V was shortened by 0 bases and J by 1 base, with 7 bases between the two germline ends. The CDR3 has 14 residues. Germline CDR1 reads DFQATT; CDR2 reads SNEGSKA (reference sequence). The sequence was obtained from a human donor in good health (CMV status not recorded). Some clones in this sample may be carry-over from other donors' samples. This chain uses TRBV20-1 with TRBJ1-5; D is uncertain. The sample consisted of PBMCs. CDR3 bases: TGCAGTGCTAGAGATCCCATCAGCAATCAGCCCCAGCATTTT. Translating gives CSARDPISNQPQHF.